These T cell receptor beta chains were read from a single sample in a study of blood T cell repertoires in COVID-19. Assay used: immunoSEQ multiplex PCR; TCRdb lists only in-frame clones, some missing. Of fewer than 70,000 clones in the sample, 70% to 90% are singletons; the top ten hold roughly 6.7%. The sample taken for sequencing was peripheral blood. The receptor set was obtained from a man between 60 and 75 years old with active or convalescent COVID-19. CDR3s leave out the opening cysteine and the closing phenylalanine or tryptophan.

j_gene: TRBJ1-3
v_gene: TRBV7-9
CDR3aa: ASSRRGSGNTIY

j_gene: TRBJ2-3
v_gene: TRBV6-5
CDR3aa: ASSRDRGRTDTQY

j_gene: TRBJ1-2
v_gene: TRBV6-2/TRBV6-3
CDR3aa: ASSMRQGPVNGYT

j_gene: TRBJ2-7
v_gene: TRBV5-1
CDR3aa: ASSLAGTENYEQY

j_gene: TRBJ1-5
v_gene: TRBV5-8
CDR3aa: ASSLSVAGGSPQH

j_gene: TRBJ2-1
v_gene: TRBV19
CDR3aa: ASSPDMGRISYNEQF

j_gene: TRBJ2-1
v_gene: TRBV11-2
CDR3aa: ASSQPGLAGVEQF

j_gene: TRBJ1-6
v_gene: TRBV27
CDR3aa: ASSLMGGSYNSPLH

j_gene: TRBJ2-7
v_gene: TRBV5-4
CDR3aa: ASSLGLAGARSEQY

j_gene: TRBJ1-2
v_gene: TRBV5-5
CDR3aa: ASSFQEHYGYT

j_gene: TRBJ2-3
v_gene: TRBV7-3
CDR3aa: ASSISGGSTDTQY

j_gene: TRBJ1-2
v_gene: TRBV18
CDR3aa: ASSLDTGDYGYT

j_gene: TRBJ2-5
v_gene: TRBV7-2
CDR3aa: ASSSYPTGGTSEQETQY

j_gene: TRBJ1-2
v_gene: TRBV3-1/TRBV3-2
CDR3aa: ASSLTTASRGYT

j_gene: TRBJ1-4
v_gene: TRBV27
CDR3aa: ATARDRVDEKLF

j_gene: TRBJ2-3
v_gene: TRBV4-1
CDR3aa: ASSQDHRSIDTQY

j_gene: TRBJ2-5
v_gene: TRBV7-9
CDR3aa: ASSLRGGTGVTQY

j_gene: TRBJ2-7
v_gene: TRBV6-5
CDR3aa: ASIRQTGMIYEQY

j_gene: TRBJ1-2
v_gene: TRBV19
CDR3aa: AGQRGTGGYT

j_gene: TRBJ2-7
v_gene: TRBV11-2
CDR3aa: ASSPPGGARGEQY

j_gene: TRBJ1-4
v_gene: TRBV14
CDR3aa: ASSQDPTGLGGEKLF

j_gene: TRBJ2-5
v_gene: TRBV4-1
CDR3aa: ASSQASPRASGGGTQY

j_gene: TRBJ1-3
v_gene: TRBV5-1
CDR3aa: ASSLGGPGNTIY

j_gene: TRBJ2-3
v_gene: TRBV5-1
CDR3aa: ASTRDRGGDTQY

j_gene: TRBJ2-1
v_gene: TRBV6-5
CDR3aa: ASSRDSGGEQF

j_gene: TRBJ2-3
v_gene: TRBV5-1
CDR3aa: ASSLAGASGSTDTQY

j_gene: TRBJ2-7
v_gene: TRBV3-1/TRBV3-2
CDR3aa: ASSQTISGRLVYEQY

j_gene: TRBJ1-6
v_gene: TRBV27
CDR3aa: ASSLFGTGDNSPLH

j_gene: TRBJ2-5
v_gene: TRBV4-1
CDR3aa: ASSQDFSVGTQY

j_gene: TRBJ1-5
v_gene: TRBV7-6
CDR3aa: ASSFGTGGDQPQH

j_gene: TRBJ1-5
v_gene: TRBV5-1
CDR3aa: ASSPGDRDYSNQPQH

j_gene: TRBJ2-7
v_gene: TRBV27
CDR3aa: ASSLGSRDKAPFAEQY

j_gene: TRBJ1-5
v_gene: TRBV11-2
CDR3aa: ASSLGQHSNQPQH

j_gene: TRBJ1-1
v_gene: TRBV7-2
CDR3aa: ASSLMGQLNTEAF

j_gene: TRBJ1-6
v_gene: TRBV7-4
CDR3aa: ATRGNNSPLH

j_gene: TRBJ1-5
v_gene: TRBV5-1
CDR3aa: ASSLGDSSNQPQH

j_gene: TRBJ2-1
v_gene: TRBV14
CDR3aa: ASSQLGGPHNEQF

j_gene: TRBJ1-1
v_gene: TRBV15
CDR3aa: ATSRDSGGGAAF

j_gene: TRBJ2-7
v_gene: TRBV10-1
CDR3aa: ASRDRGDEQY

j_gene: TRBJ1-1
v_gene: TRBV6-5
CDR3aa: ASKLKTGNTEAF

j_gene: TRBJ2-7
v_gene: TRBV10-3
CDR3aa: AISEPRGGDYEQY

j_gene: TRBJ2-1
v_gene: TRBV29-1
CDR3aa: SVSDSRSRNYNEQF

j_gene: TRBJ1-3
v_gene: TRBV5-1
CDR3aa: ASSPRGTGPSGNTIY

j_gene: TRBJ1-5
v_gene: TRBV3-1/TRBV3-2
CDR3aa: ASSRQGASQPQH

j_gene: TRBJ1-2
v_gene: TRBV25-1
CDR3aa: ASTDDGYRGANYGYT

j_gene: TRBJ1-2
v_gene: TRBV24-1
CDR3aa: ATSDLGQGADYGYT

j_gene: TRBJ1-1
v_gene: TRBV3-1/TRBV3-2
CDR3aa: ASSHPGWAGRNTEAF

j_gene: TRBJ2-1
v_gene: TRBV9
CDR3aa: ASSPGTSGNWNEQF

j_gene: TRBJ2-7
v_gene: TRBV4-1
CDR3aa: ASSQEGRGGFYEQY

j_gene: TRBJ2-2
v_gene: TRBV5-1
CDR3aa: ASSFSGPNTGELF

j_gene: TRBJ2-5
v_gene: TRBV18
CDR3aa: ASSRTSGDTQETQY

j_gene: TRBJ1-3
v_gene: TRBV12-3/TRBV12-4
CDR3aa: ASSLLEGNTIY

j_gene: TRBJ2-5
v_gene: TRBV11-3
CDR3aa: ASSGREQGETQY